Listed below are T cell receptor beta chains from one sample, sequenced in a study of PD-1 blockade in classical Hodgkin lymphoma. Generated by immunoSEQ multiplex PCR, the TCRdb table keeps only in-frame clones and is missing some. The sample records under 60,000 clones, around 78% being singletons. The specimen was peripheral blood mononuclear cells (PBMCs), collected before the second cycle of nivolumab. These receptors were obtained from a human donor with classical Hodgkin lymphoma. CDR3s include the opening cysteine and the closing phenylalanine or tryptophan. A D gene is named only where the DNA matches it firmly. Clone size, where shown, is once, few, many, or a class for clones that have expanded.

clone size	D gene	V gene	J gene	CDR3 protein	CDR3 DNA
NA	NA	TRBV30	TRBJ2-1	CAWSPNREQFF	TGTGCCTGGAGTCCGAATCGTGAGCAGTTCTTC
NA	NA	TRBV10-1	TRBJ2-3	CASSLKGGTDTQYF	TGCGCCAGCAGCCTGAAGGGGGGCACAGATACGCAGTATTTT
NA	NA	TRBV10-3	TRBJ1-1	CAISENRMNTEAFF	TGTGCCATCAGTGAGAATAGAATGAACACTGAAGCTTTCTTT
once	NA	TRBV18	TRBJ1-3	CASSPPLQVGNTIYF	TGTGCCAGCTCACCACCGCTACAGGTCGGGAACACCATATATTTT
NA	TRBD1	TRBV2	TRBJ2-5	CASWERSGTGHLGTQYF	TGTGCCTCATGGGAACGGTCCGGGACAGGGCACTTGGGGACCCAGTACTTC
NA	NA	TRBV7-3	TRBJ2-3	CASKLTFSADTQYF	TGTGCCAGCAAGCTGACTTTTAGCGCAGATACGCAGTATTTT
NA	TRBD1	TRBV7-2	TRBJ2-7	CASSWNPGQGAEQYF	TGTGCCAGCAGCTGGAATCCGGGACAGGGGGCCGAGCAGTACTTC
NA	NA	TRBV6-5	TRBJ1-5	CASRTTGFSNQPQHF	TGTGCCAGCAGAACAACAGGTTTTAGCAATCAGCCCCAGCATTTT
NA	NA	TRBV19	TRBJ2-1	CATQVSIYEQFF	TGTGCCACACAGGTCTCGATTTATGAGCAGTTCTTC
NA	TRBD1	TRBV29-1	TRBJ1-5	CSVGTGSQPQHF	TGCAGCGTTGGGACAGGGAGCCAGCCCCAGCATTTT
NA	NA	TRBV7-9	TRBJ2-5	CASSFPGGSWETQYF	TGTGCCAGCAGCTTTCCGGGCGGGTCCTGGGAGACCCAGTACTTC
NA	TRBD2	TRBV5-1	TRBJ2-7	CASSTILADSYEQYF	TGCGCCAGCAGCACCATACTAGCGGACTCCTACGAGCAGTACTTC
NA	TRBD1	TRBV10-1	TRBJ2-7	CASSGGGTGGTEQYF	TGCGCCAGCAGTGGGGGTGGGACAGGGGGGACCGAGCAGTACTTC
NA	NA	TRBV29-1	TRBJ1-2	CSVDQPLSDSTF	TGCAGCGTTGATCAACCCCTTTCTGACAGCACCTTC
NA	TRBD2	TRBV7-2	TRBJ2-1	CASSLEGLADSYNEQFF	TGTGCCAGCAGCTTAGAGGGACTAGCGGACTCCTACAATGAGCAGTTCTTC
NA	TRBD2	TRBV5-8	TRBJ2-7	CASSLAGGATYEQYF	TGTGCCAGCAGCTTGGCCGGGGGGGCCACCTACGAGCAGTACTTC
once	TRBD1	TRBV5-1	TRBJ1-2	CASSPQGQPRWGYTF	TGCGCCAGCAGCCCACAGGGACAGCCCAGGTGGGGCTACACCTTC
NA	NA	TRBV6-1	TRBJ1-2	CASSVTDNYGYTF	TGTGCCAGCAGTGTGACGGATAACTATGGCTACACCTTC
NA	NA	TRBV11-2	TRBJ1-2	CASSQVTFGYTF	TGTGCCAGCAGCCAGGTCACTTTTGGCTACACCTTC
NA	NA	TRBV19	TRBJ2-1	CASSIHNEQFF	TGTGCCAGTAGTATTCACAATGAGCAGTTCTTC
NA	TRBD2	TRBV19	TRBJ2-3	CASNRAGGASQYF	TGTGCCAGTAATCGGGCGGGAGGAGCATCGCAGTATTTT
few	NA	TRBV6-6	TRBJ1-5	CASSFRGGNQPQHF	TGTGCCAGCAGTTTTCGGGGAGGCAATCAGCCCCAGCATTTT
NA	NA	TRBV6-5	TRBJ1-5	CASSPGLLSNQPQHF	TGTGCCAGCAGCCCCGGCCTCTTAAGCAATCAGCCCCAGCATTTT
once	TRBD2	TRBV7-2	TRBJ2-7	CASSLQSGSYEQYF	TGTGCCAGCAGCTTACAGAGCGGGAGTTACGAGCAGTACTTC
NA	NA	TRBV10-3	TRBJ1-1	CAISDRWGTEAFF	TGTGCCATCAGTGATAGGTGGGGCACTGAAGCTTTCTTT
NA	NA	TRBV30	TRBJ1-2	CAWKGPVGYGYTF	TGTGCCTGGAAGGGCCCGGTGGGCTATGGCTACACCTTC
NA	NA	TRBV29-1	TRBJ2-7	CSVVIGRRTYEQYF	TGCAGCGTTGTTATAGGGCGCCGAACCTACGAGCAGTACTTC
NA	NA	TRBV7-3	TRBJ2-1	CASSIQGFGEQFF	TGTGCCAGCAGCATACAGGGATTCGGTGAGCAGTTCTTC